The 24 T cell receptor beta chains in this list originate from one sample, sequenced in a study of human T cells and chemical hapten exposure. In TCRdb, the RACE reads were re-called with MiXCR into one record per CDR3 protein. Seen here are fewer than 200,000 distinct CDR3 sequences, around 30% observed once, and the top ten hold 2.9%. Regarding time point: pre-sensitization, week 0. Treatment meaning: therapeutic diphenylcyclopropenone sensitization with weekly scalp DPC. Sequencing was performed on whole blood, taken in connection with sensitization to the hapten diphenylcyclopropenone (DPC). The receptors were gathered from a woman aged 30 to 39 with alopecia areata. Some clones in this sample may be carry-over from other donors' samples.

V gene TRBV7-2 combines with J gene TRBJ2-2; 8 positions agree with TRBD1. Germline lookup yields CDR1 SGHTA and CDR2 FQGNSA. V trimming: 6 bases; J trimming: 8 bases; junction bases outside the gene matches: 17. The CDR3 consists of 17 residues. The CDR3: CASRKARGQGEPGELFF. CDR3 DNA sequence: TGTGCCAGCAGGAAGGCCAGGGGGCAGGGAGAACCGGGGGAGCTGTTTTTT.

This clonotype occurred a few times. The chain couples TRBV2 to TRBJ2-1; D remains ambiguous. Per germline, CDR1 SNHLY and CDR2 FYNNEI. Trimming removed 7 bases from V and 5 bases from J, with 12 bases in between. The CDR3 loop spans 13 amino acids. The DNA of the CDR3 is TGTGCCAGCAAAGACCGGGCCCACAATGAGCAGTTCTTC. Translation: CASKDRAHNEQFF.

The CDR3 sequence: CASSQGRQGSSEAFF. The CDR3 coding sequence is TGCGCCAGCAGCCAAGGGAGACAGGGATCGTCTGAAGCTTTCTTT. The chain recombines TRBV4-1 with TRBJ1-1; 7 nucleotides align to TRBD1. Trimming cost V 1 base and J 6 bases; bases outside gene matches: 8. CDR3 length equals 15 residues. Germline CDR1 reads MGHRA; CDR2 reads YSYEKL.

The chain uses TRBV6-2 or TRBV6-3 and TRBJ2-7; 10 bases agree with TRBD2. Germline CDR1 MNHEY, CDR2 SVGEGT. CDR3 size: 14 residues. After removal of 6 bases from V and 2 bases from J, the junction contained 4 bases not matched to a gene. CDR3 in amino acids: CASRTSGRAYEQYF. In nucleotides, the CDR3 is TGTGCCAGCAGAACCAGCGGGAGGGCCTACGAGCAGTACTTC.

This clonotype appeared a single time. The chain couples TRBV20-1 to TRBJ1-1, with a tentative D call TRBD1 (6 bases). With 5 bases removed from V and 7 bases from J, the gap between germline ends came to 11 bases. The CDR3 runs 11 residues. From germline, CDR1 is DFQATT and CDR2 SNEGSKA (reference sequence). The CDR3 reads CSAGRGGEAFF. The DNA of the CDR3 is TGCAGTGCTGGCAGGGGAGGTGAAGCTTTCTTT.

This clonotype was counted between two and nine times. This chain uses TRBV28 with TRBJ1-2; D is uncertain. The CDR3 consists of 15 residues. Deletions cut 5 bases from V and 4 bases from J, with 17 bases between. Per the germline V gene, CDR1 is MDHEN and CDR2 is SYDVKM. The CDR3 region has the DNA TGTGCCAGCAGTCGTCAAGCCCTTATAGGCTATGGCTACACCTTC. Protein: CASSRQALIGYGYTF.

This chain links TRBV28 with TRBJ2-1; 10 positions agree with TRBD2. CDR1 is MDHEN, CDR2 SYDVKM, per germline. CDR3 length: 15 residues. The V and J ends lost 7 bases and 10 bases, in that order; junction bases with no gene match: 13. CDR3 sequence: CASTPHRLAGEEQFF. In nucleotides, the CDR3 is TGTGCCAGCACCCCTCATCGGCTAGCGGGAGAAGAGCAGTTCTTC. Filled out from reference TRBV28 and TRBJ2-1, the complete variable domain reads DVKVTQSSRYLVKRTGEKVFLECVQDMDHENMFWYRQDPGLGLRLIYFSYDVKMKEKGDIPEGYSVSREKKERFSLILESASTNQTSMYLCASTPHRLAGEEQFFGPGTRLTVL.

This clonotype was found a few times. V gene TRBV5-4 combines with J gene TRBJ2-5; 11 nucleotides align to TRBD2. The ends lost 3 bases at V and 5 bases at J; junction bases unmatched: 6. CDR3 length: 15 amino acids. The V gene's germline CDR1 is SGHNT and CDR2 YYREEE (reference sequence). The CDR3 here is CASSSTSGVGETQYF. Here the CDR3 DNA reads TGTGCCAGCAGCTCGACTAGCGGGGTTGGGGAGACCCAGTACTTC.

This clonotype was observed a few times. The CDR3 DNA follows: TGTGCCAGCAGCCCCCGGGACGGAGAAGAGACCCAGTACTTC. Its translation: CASSPRDGEETQYF. The rearrangement joins TRBV5-4 to TRBJ2-5, with D perhaps being TRBD1 or TRBD2 (5 bases each). The CDR3 is 14 residues long. Per germline, CDR1 SGHNT and CDR2 YYREEE (reference sequence). The V and J ends lost 4 bases and 3 bases respectively, with 13 bases between them.

This clonotype was observed a few times. The chain couples TRBV7-2 to TRBJ1-2; TRBD1 matches at 8 bases. Unmatched junction bases numbered 8, after V lost 1 base and J lost 4 bases. Germline V lookup: CDR1 SGHTA, CDR2 FQGNSA. The length of the CDR3 is 16 residues. The CDR3 coding sequence is TGTGCCAGCAGCTTAGGAAGACAGGGGATACTCTATGGCTACACCTTC. Its protein product is CASSLGRQGILYGYTF.

The V call is TRBV29-1, the J call TRBJ2-2; D call uncertain. Looked up from germline, CDR1 is SQVTM and CDR2 is ANQGSEA. The CDR3 runs 12 residues. V gave up 4 bases and J gave up 6 bases, with 9 bases separating them. The chain's CDR3 is CSVAPGSGELFF. Written as DNA, the CDR3 is TGCAGCGTTGCACCCGGGTCCGGGGAGCTGTTTTTT.

This clonotype showed up just a few times. V gene TRBV28 combines with J gene TRBJ2-7; D perhaps matches TRBD1 (5 bases). The V end lost 5 bases, the J end lost 2 bases, and 16 bases lay between the germline ends. CDR1 MDHEN and CDR2 SYDVKM come from the germline V gene. The CDR3 consists of 15 residues. In DNA form, the CDR3 reads TGTGCCAGCAGTGGGCTGGGGCGACCTACCTACGAGCAGTACTTC. This sequence encodes CASSGLGRPTYEQYF.

The V call is TRBV29-1, the J call TRBJ1-1, with 8 bases aligning to TRBD1. Losses at the gene ends were 5 bases for V and 3 bases for J; bases not matched to a gene: 5. CDR3 length: 13 residues. Germline V CDR1 and CDR2: SQVTM, ANQGSEA. The DNA of the CDR3 is TGCAGCGTTTACAGACAGGGGTACACTGAAGCTTTCTTT. Residues: CSVYRQGYTEAFF.

This chain joins TRBV20-1 and TRBJ1-1; D gene unclear. CDR1 is DFQATT, CDR2 SNEGSKA, per germline (reference sequence). With 4 bases removed from V and 1 base from J, the gap between germline ends came to 16 bases. This CDR3 is 15 amino acids long. In DNA form, the CDR3 reads TGCAGTGCTAAGGTCAGTGGGTCCCGGAACACTGAAGCTTTCTTT. Translated: CSAKVSGSRNTEAFF.

The rearrangement uses TRBV29-1 and TRBJ2-7; D remains unclear. Looked up from germline, CDR1 is SQVTM and CDR2 is ANQGSEA. The CDR3 length is 12 residues. Trimming removed 4 bases at V and 2 bases at J, with 9 bases between. In nucleotides, the CDR3 is TGCAGCGTTGGCCTTCCCCCCTACGAGCAGTACTTC. It specifies CSVGLPPYEQYF.

This clonotype came up a few times. The chain employs TRBV11-2 and TRBJ2-5; no clear D gene. The germline V gene has CDR1 SGHAT and CDR2 FQNNGV. Trimming left V 0 bases short and J 0 bases short, with 8 bases between. The CDR3 loop spans 15 amino acids. CDR3 coding DNA: TGTGCCAGCAGCTTAGATCTAATGTACCAAGAGACCCAGTACTTC. Its protein product is CASSLDLMYQETQYF.

The V and J genes are TRBV7-2 and TRBJ1-4; D may be TRBD1 (6 bases). The CDR3 sequence is 14 residues long. CDR1 is SGHTA and CDR2 is FQGNSA in the germline V gene. Trimming left V 2 bases short and J 8 bases short, with 12 bases between. The CDR3 DNA follows: TGTGCCAGCAGCTTACGCCAGGGGAACGAAAAACTGTTTTTT. This codes for CASSLRQGNEKLFF.

This chain joins TRBV29-1 and TRBJ2-3; no reliable D call. CDR3 length: 12 residues. The V end was cut by 5 bases, the J end by 11 bases, with 17 bases between. In germline, CDR1 is SQVTM, CDR2 ANQGSEA. CDR3 coding DNA: TGCAGCGTTACCTCTCCCCGTCTTGGGCAGTATTTT. It codes for CSVTSPRLGQYF.

A few counts support this clonotype. The genes are TRBV29-1 and TRBJ2-6; D may correspond to TRBD1 or TRBD2 (6 bases each). The CDR3 loop spans 14 amino acids. Germline assignment: CDR1 SQVTM and CDR2 ANQGSEA. With 3 bases removed from V and 2 bases from J, the gap between germline ends came to 8 bases. The CDR3 DNA reads as TGCAGCGTTGACGGGGGCGCTGGGGCCAACGTCCTGACTTTC. It is translated as CSVDGGAGANVLTF.

Details on this clonotype: One end of the junction is discordant with germline, which a read error may explain. V is TRBV30 and J is TRBJ2-1; 7 bases are a match to TRBD2. Germline CDR1 GTSNPN, CDR2 SVGIG (reference sequence). The CDR3 sequence is 17 residues long. The DNA of the CDR3 is TGTGCCTGGAGTCCGCCTCCGCCTAGCGGAGCCTACAATAAGCAGTTCTTC. This encodes CAWSPPPPSGAYNKQFF.

This clonotype was found a few times. This chain links TRBV2 with TRBJ2-3; possibly TRBD1 for D (5 bases). The CDR3 extends over 15 amino acids. With 4 bases removed from V and 0 bases from J, the gap between germline ends came to 11 bases. Per the germline V gene, CDR1 is SNHLY and CDR2 is FYNNEI. CDR3 bases: TGTGCCAGCAGTGCGAACAGGCAGAGCACAGATACGCAGTATTTT. Its protein product is CASSANRQSTDTQYF.

The table lists this clonotype with many counts. The rearrangement joins TRBV11-2 to TRBJ2-1; no firm D call. Trimming pared 6 bases from V and 0 bases from J, leaving 12 bases between. This CDR3 spans 15 amino acids. Germline CDR1 and CDR2: SGHAT and FQNNGV. CDR3 nucleotide sequence: TGTGCCAGCAGGCCGATGCTGAGCTCCTACAATGAGCAGTTCTTC. Protein: CASRPMLSSYNEQFF.

This clonotype was seen only a few times. The chain combines TRBV29-1 with TRBJ1-1; unclear D gene. CDR3 length equals 14 residues. The germline CDR1 and CDR2 sequences are SQVTM and ANQGSEA. V lost 6 bases and J lost 1, with 15 bases in between. The CDR3 DNA reads as TGCAGCGTCGCCAGTGCGATGCGGAACACTGAAGCTTTCTTT. Protein sequence: CSVASAMRNTEAFF.

V gene TRBV5-5 combines with J gene TRBJ1-2, with 9 bases identical to TRBD1. V gave up 1 base and J gave up 7 bases; unmatched junction bases: 8. The CDR3 sequence is 15 residues long. The germline gives CDR1 SGHKS, CDR2 YYEKEE (reference sequence). CDR3 nucleotide sequence: TGTGCCAGCAGCTTGTGGAGAGGACAGGGGTCTGGCTACACCTTC. It encodes CASSLWRGQGSGYTF.